This TCR beta chain came from a study of OX40 agonist ivuxolimab in advanced cancers. At the level of the study: Patients in the trial were receiving intravenous ivuxolimab every 2 weeks, at doses of 0.01 to 10 mg/kg. Enrolled patients in dose escalation had cancers that were hepatocellular carcinoma, melanoma, renal cell or head and neck cancer.

The table came from immunoSEQ multiplex PCR; TCRdb's copy has only in-frame clones and leaves some out. This sample has 20,000 to 25,000 clones, with 70% to 85% found just once. This clone ranks as medium-sized. Its antigen is not known. J lost 7 bases, V lost 4 bases, and 4 bases had no gene match. This CDR3 contains 14 residues. Germline assignment: CDR1 MGHDK and CDR2 SYGVNS. Study-wide findings and caveats: CD4+ T cells averaged fewer expanded clones than CD8+ T cells.

The receptor comes from an adult with an advanced solid tumor such as melanoma, head and neck, liver or kidney cancer. The chain employs TRBV25-1 and TRBJ1-4; 9 bases map to TRBD1. The sequencing used CD4+ or CD8+ T cells sorted from blood, collected in a trial of the OX40 agonist ivuxolimab. CDR3 nucleotide sequence: TGTGCCAGCAGTGGGGACAGGGTTTTTGAAAAACTGTTTTTT. Its protein is CASSGDRVFEKLFF.